This T cell receptor (beta chain) appears in the sequencing data of a study of CD8 T cells in Susac syndrome. Study at large: Sequencing included Susac syndrome patients, about six of them with active disease and fewer than 10 in remission.

V shed 6 bases and J shed 0 bases, with 12 bases lying between them. CDR1 SQVTM and CDR2 ANQGSEA come from the germline V gene. The CDR3 runs to 14 residues. Recently defined diagnostic criteria for definite or probable disease were fulfilled by Susac syndrome patients. It was with random hexamers that roughly 0.5 to 1 ug RNA was reverse transcribed. MiXCR was run by TCRdb on the immunoSEQ multiplex PCR reads, yielding one entry per CDR3 protein. In the table there are over 70,000 distinct CDR3 sequences, 95% to 97% of which are singletons. The chain carries TRBV29-1 and TRBJ1-3; D is ambiguous. The source is a human donor with Susac syndrome. Sequencing used CD8+ T cells from PBMCs. The CDR3 sequence: CSVDPGSSGNTIYF. In DNA, the CDR3 is TGCAGCGTCGACCCCGGAAGCTCTGGAAACACCATATATTTT.